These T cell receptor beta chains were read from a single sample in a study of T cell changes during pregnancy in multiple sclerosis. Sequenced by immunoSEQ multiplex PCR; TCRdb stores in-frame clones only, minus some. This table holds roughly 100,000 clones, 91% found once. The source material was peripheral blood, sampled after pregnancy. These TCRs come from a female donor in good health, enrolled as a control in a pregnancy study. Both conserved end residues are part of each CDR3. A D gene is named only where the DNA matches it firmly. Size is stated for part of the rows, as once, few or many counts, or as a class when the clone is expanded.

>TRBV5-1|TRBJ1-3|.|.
TGCGCCAGCAGCTTCCTCGGGGGGAACTCTGGAAACACCATATATTTT
CASSFLGGNSGNTIYF
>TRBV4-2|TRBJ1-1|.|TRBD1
TGTGCCAGCAGCCAGGGAGACAGGGGGCTCGACACTGAAGCTTTCTTT
CASSQGDRGLDTEAFF
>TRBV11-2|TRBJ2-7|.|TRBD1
TGTGCCAGCAGCTTACTGACAGGGGATGCCTACGAGCAGTACTTC
CASSLLTGDAYEQYF
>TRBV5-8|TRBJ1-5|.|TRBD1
TGTGCCAGCAGTACAATAACAGGGGGAAAACATTTT
CASSTITGGKHF
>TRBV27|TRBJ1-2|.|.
TGTGCCAGCAGTTTAGATAGCGACAGGCCCCTTTATGGCTACACCTTC
CASSLDSDRPLYGYTF
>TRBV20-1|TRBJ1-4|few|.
TGCAGTGTGCAGGGTAACGAAAAACTGTTTTTT
CSVQGNEKLFF
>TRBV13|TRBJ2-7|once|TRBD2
TGTGCCAGCAGCTTAGGCTCGCGGGGGGCCGAGCAGTACTTC
CASSLGSRGAEQYF
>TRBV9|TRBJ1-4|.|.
TGTGCCAGCAGCCCCTCGGGTAGGGGGGGGGCCAATGAAAAACTGTTTTTT
CASSPSGRGGANEKLFF
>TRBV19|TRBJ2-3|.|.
TGTGCCAGTAGTCCCTTACTTACAGATACGCAGTATTTT
CASSPLLTDTQYF
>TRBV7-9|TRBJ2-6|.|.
TGTGCCAGCAGCCGCCGGCTCGGGGGAGCTGGGGCCAACGTCCTGACTTTC
CASSRRLGGAGANVLTF
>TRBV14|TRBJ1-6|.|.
TGTGCCAGCAGCCAAGGACGGATCAGGGCCCTAGGAGATTCACCCCTCCACTTT
CASSQGRIRALGDSPLHF
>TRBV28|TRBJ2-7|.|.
TGTGCCGCGCAGGGCGAATACGAGCAGTACTTC
CAAQGEYEQYF
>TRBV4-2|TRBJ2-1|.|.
TGTGCCAGCAGCCCCGAGGGCGCGGGCGCGAGCTCCTACAATGAGCAGTTCTTC
CASSPEGAGASSYNEQFF
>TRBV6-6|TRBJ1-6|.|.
TGTGCCAGCAGTTACAAGCGGGGGGCAAATTCACCCCTCCACTTT
CASSYKRGANSPLHF
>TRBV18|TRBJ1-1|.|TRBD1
TGTGCCAGCTCACGTCCCGGGACAGGGCGGACTGAAGCTTTCTTT
CASSRPGTGRTEAFF
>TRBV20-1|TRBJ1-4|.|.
TGCAGTAACCTAGTAGCTGAAAAACTGTTTTTT
CSNLVAEKLFF
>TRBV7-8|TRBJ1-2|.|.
TGTGCCAGCAGCTTACCCAGCGGAGCTGGCTACACCTTC
CASSLPSGAGYTF
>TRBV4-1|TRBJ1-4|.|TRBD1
TGCGCCAGCAGCCAAGATCGGACAGGGAGGGGGAGGAGTAATGAAAAACTGTTTTTT
CASSQDRTGRGRSNEKLFF
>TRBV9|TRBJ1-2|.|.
TGTGCCAGCAGCGTAGATGGCCGGCCGGGTGGTGGCTACACCTTC
CASSVDGRPGGGYTF
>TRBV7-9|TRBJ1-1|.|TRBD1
TGTGCCAGCAGCTTCGGGACAGGGGGAGAAACTGAAGCTTTCTTT
CASSFGTGGETEAFF
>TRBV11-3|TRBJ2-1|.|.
TGTGCCAGCAGCCAGGACAGTTCCTACAATGAGCAGTTCTTC
CASSQDSSYNEQFF
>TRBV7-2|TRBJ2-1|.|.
TGTGCCAGCAGCCCAGGGGAGTATACCTACAATGAGCAGTTCTTC
CASSPGEYTYNEQFF
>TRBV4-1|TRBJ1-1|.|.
TGCGCCAGCAGCCCCCAAATCCCAGGAGGAGGGGCCGAAGCTTTCTTT
CASSPQIPGGGAEAFF
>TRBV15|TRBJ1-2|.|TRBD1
TGTGCCACCAGCAGTCCCGACAGGGTTTATGGCTACACCTTC
CATSSPDRVYGYTF
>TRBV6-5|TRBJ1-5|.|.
TGTGCCAGCAGTTACGACGGGAATCAGCCCCAGCATTTT
CASSYDGNQPQHF
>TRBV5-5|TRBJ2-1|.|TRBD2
TGTGCCAGCAGCCTGGGACTAGCGGGGTACAATGAGCAGTTCTTC
CASSLGLAGYNEQFF
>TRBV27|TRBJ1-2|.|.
TGTGCCAGCAGTCTCCAGGGCCCAACGGACGGCTACACCTTC
CASSLQGPTDGYTF
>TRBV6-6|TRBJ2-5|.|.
TGTGCCAGCAGATCGAGGGAGACCCAGTACTTC
CASRSRETQYF
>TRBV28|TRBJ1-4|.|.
TGTGCCAGCAGTTTCCAACAGGCAACTAATGAAAAACTGTTTTTT
CASSFQQATNEKLFF
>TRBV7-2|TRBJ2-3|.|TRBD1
TGTGCCAGCAGCTTGGGACAGTACACAGATACGCAGTATTTT
CASSLGQYTDTQYF
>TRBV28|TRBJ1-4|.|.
TGTGCCAGCAGTTTCCAGACAGCAACTAATGAAAAACTGTTTTTT
CASSFQTATNEKLFF
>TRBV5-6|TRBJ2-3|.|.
TGTGCCAGCAGCTTAGGCAGGGTCACAGATACGCAGTATTTT
CASSLGRVTDTQYF
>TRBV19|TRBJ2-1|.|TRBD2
TGTGCCAGTATTGCCCATGCGGGGGGGGTCAATGAGCAGTTCTTC
CASIAHAGGVNEQFF
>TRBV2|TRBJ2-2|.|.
TGTGCCAGTAAACCCCAGGGTCCCACGAACACCGGGGAGCTGTTTTTT
CASKPQGPTNTGELFF
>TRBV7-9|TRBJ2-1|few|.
TGTGCCAGCAGCCTAGTTGAGAACTCCTACAATGAGCAGTTCTTC
CASSLVENSYNEQFF
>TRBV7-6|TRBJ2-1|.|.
TGTGCCAGCAGCTTAGCTGCAGGGCGAAATGAGCAGTTCTTC
CASSLAAGRNEQFF
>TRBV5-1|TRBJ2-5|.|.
TGCGCCAGCACCGCGGACATCCAAGAGACCCAGTACTTC
CASTADIQETQYF
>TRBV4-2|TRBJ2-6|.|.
TGTGCCAGCAGCCAAGATGGCAGCTCTGGGGCCAACGTCCTGACTTTC
CASSQDGSSGANVLTF
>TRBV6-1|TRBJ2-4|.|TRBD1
TGTGCCAGTGACAGGGGGGCCAAAAACATTCAGTACTTC
CASDRGAKNIQYF
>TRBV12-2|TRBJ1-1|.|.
TGTGCAAGTCGCTTAGCGCTGAGGGGGCCAGACACTGAAGCTTTCTTT
CASRLALRGPDTEAFF
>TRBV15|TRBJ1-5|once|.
TGTGCCACCAGCAGGGAAAAACAGGGTCTACAGCCCCAGCATTTT
CATSREKQGLQPQHF
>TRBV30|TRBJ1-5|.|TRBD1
TGTGCCTGGAGTTCGGGACAGGGGATTCGTCAGCCCCAGCATTTT
CAWSSGQGIRQPQHF